These 3 T cell receptor beta chains share one sample of origin, sequenced in a study of T cell clonality in common variable immunodeficiency (dated by TCRdb to about 2015). Receptor amplification or capture employed the immunoSEQ multiplex PCR assay. Here the immuneACCESS table is served through TCRdb, limited to in-frame sequences with V and J called. Missing clones are a known gap in these copies; in checked studies unresolved V genes cover under half, and the rest lacks a known reason. The table puts more than 30,000 clones in this sample, none counted just once. In total, the top ten clones hold roughly 3% of the sample. The sample taken for sequencing was peripheral blood mononuclear cells. The receptors here all came from a person between 18 and 75 years old in good health.

This clone was seen at least ten times. The read finishes 3 residues shy of the CDR3 end, and the germline J gene is used to complete it. The V gene is TRBV11-2, the J gene TRBJ1-6; no reliable D call. This CDR3 region has 15 residues. The V end was cut by 5 bases, the J end by 8 bases, with 16 bases between. In germline, CDR1 is SGHAT, CDR2 FQNNGV. The sequenced part of the CDR3 DNA is TGTGCCAGCAGCCCCGCCGTTCAGATTTATTCACCC. It is translated as CASSPAVQIYSP. The whole CDR3 sequence is CASSPAVQIYSPLHF.

This clone was counted a few times. The read falls 3 residues short of the CDR3 end, and the missing part is taken from the germline J gene. The chain recombines TRBV2 with TRBJ1-4; perhaps TRBD1 as D (5 bases). Germline CDR1 reads SNHLY; CDR2 reads FYNNEI. The CDR3 sequence is 14 residues long. V gave up 6 bases and J gave up 3 bases, with 11 bases separating them. The CDR3 reads CASREGLANEKLFF. Incomplete CDR3 DNA: TGTGCCAGCAGGGAGGGGCTAGCTAATGAAAAA.

This clone was detected only a few times. The read finishes 3 residues shy of the CDR3 end, and the germline J gene is used to complete it. The rearrangement joins TRBV5-1 to TRBJ1-2; D gene uncertain. From germline, CDR1 is SGHRS and CDR2 YFSETQ. This CDR3 contains 12 residues. CDR3 bases read: TGCGCCAGCAGCTTGGCCGGGTGGGGC. Translation: CASSLAGWG. The full CDR3 protein reads CASSLAGWGYTF.